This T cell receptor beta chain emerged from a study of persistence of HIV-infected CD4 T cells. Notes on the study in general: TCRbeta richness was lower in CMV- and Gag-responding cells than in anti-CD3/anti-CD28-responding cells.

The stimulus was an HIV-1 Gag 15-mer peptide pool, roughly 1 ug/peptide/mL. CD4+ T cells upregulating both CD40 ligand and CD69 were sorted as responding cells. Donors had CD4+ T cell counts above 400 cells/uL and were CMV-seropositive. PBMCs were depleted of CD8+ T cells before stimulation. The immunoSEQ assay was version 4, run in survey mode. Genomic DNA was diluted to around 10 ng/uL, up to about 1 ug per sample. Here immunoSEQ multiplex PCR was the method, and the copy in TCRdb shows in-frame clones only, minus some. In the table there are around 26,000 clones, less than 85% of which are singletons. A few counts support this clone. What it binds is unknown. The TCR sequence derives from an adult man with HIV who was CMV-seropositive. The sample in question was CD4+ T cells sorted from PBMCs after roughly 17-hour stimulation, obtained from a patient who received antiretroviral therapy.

For the CDR3, the DNA is TGTGCCAGACGCAGGGGGCGTCTTATTCCGAACACCATATATTTT. It yields the protein CARRRGRLIPNTIYF. V usage is TRBV5-3 and J usage is TRBJ1-3; 8 bases align to TRBD1. TRBV5-3 is filed as an ORF, its function uncertain. CDR3 length: 15 amino acids. V lost 7 bases to trimming and J lost 7 bases; unmatched junction nucleotides: 13.